These T cell receptor beta chains were read from a single sample in a study of PD-1 blockade in mismatch repair-deficient tumors. Here immunoSEQ multiplex PCR was the method, and the copy in TCRdb shows in-frame clones only, minus some. The sample has 80,000 to 130,000 clones, 70% to 85% seen once; the top ten hold 6.3%. This specimen consisted of peripheral blood, obtained approximately 35 weeks after starting pembrolizumab. The receptor set was obtained from an adult with mismatch repair-deficient cancer. The CDR3 runs from the conserved cysteine through the conserved F or W. A D gene is named only where the DNA matches it firmly. Clone size is given for some rows only: seen once, a few or many times, or a class if the clone is expanded.

J gene	V gene	D gene	clone size	CDR3 DNA	CDR3 protein
TRBJ1-4	TRBV7-9	TRBD1	NA	TGTGCCAGCAGCCCTGACAGGGCGCGAGGCCCTAATGAAAAACTGTTTTTT	CASSPDRARGPNEKLFF
TRBJ1-1	TRBV6-6	TRBD1	once	TGTGCCAGCAGTTGGGACAGGGAAGGGAGGAATGAAGCTTTCTTT	CASSWDREGRNEAFF
TRBJ2-7	TRBV9	TRBD2	few	TGTGCCAGCAGCCCGAGCGGGATCGGATACGAGCAGTACTTC	CASSPSGIGYEQYF
TRBJ1-2	TRBV13	TRBD1	NA	TGTGCCAGCAGCGGCAGGGGGTATGGCTACACCTTC	CASSGRGYGYTF
TRBJ1-2	TRBV7-8	NA	NA	TGTGCCAGCAGTCCGAACCCGGTCCGTACGGACTATGGCTACACCTTC	CASSPNPVRTDYGYTF
TRBJ2-7	TRBV4-1	NA	NA	TGCGCCAGCAGCCAAGTTTTTCGGAGCTCCTACGAGCAGTACTTC	CASSQVFRSSYEQYF
TRBJ2-7	TRBV5-6	NA	NA	TGTGCCAGCAGCATTGCCGGGCCCTACGAGCAGTACTTC	CASSIAGPYEQYF
TRBJ2-3	TRBV4-2	NA	once	TGTGCCAGCAGCCAAGAATCAAAAAGCACAGATACGCAGTATTTT	CASSQESKSTDTQYF
TRBJ2-1	TRBV4-3	NA	NA	TGCGCCAGCAGCCAAAATGAGCGGAACTCCTACAATGAGCAGTTCTTC	CASSQNERNSYNEQFF
TRBJ2-3	TRBV13	TRBD2	once	TGTGCCAGCAGCTCTCCAGCGGGAGCTAACCCAGATACGCAGTATTTT	CASSSPAGANPDTQYF
TRBJ1-2	TRBV7-9	NA	NA	TGTGCCAGCAGCCATACCGGGACCAACTATGGCTACACCTTC	CASSHTGTNYGYTF
TRBJ2-1	TRBV4-1	NA	NA	TGCGCCAGCAGCCAACTTGGGGGCGATGAGCAGTTCTTC	CASSQLGGDEQFF
TRBJ2-1	TRBV5-4	NA	NA	TGTGCCAGCAGCGTGGACCGGAGCTCCTACAATGAGCAGTTCTTC	CASSVDRSSYNEQFF
TRBJ2-5	TRBV18	TRBD2	NA	TGTGCCAGCTCACCACCACTAGCGGGGACACAAGAGACCCAGTACTTC	CASSPPLAGTQETQYF
TRBJ1-2	TRBV6-4	NA	NA	TGTGCCAGCAGCAAGGAGGGAGCTAACTATGGCTACACCTTC	CASSKEGANYGYTF
TRBJ2-1	TRBV2	NA	few	TGTGCCAGCAGTGAGACCGTCCATGAGCAGTTCTTC	CASSETVHEQFF
TRBJ1-1	TRBV6-1	NA	NA	TGTGCCACACGGCAGGCTTACACTGAAGCTTTCTTT	CATRQAYTEAFF
TRBJ2-5	TRBV15	NA	NA	TGTGCCACCAGCAGCGGGAGAAGTGGGACCCAGTACTTC	CATSSGRSGTQYF
TRBJ1-2	TRBV6-5	NA	NA	TGTGCCAGCAGGTCTGACAGCCCCTTGCTTGGCTACACCTTC	CASRSDSPLLGYTF
TRBJ2-4	TRBV19	TRBD1	NA	TGTGCCAGTAGTATTAGGAACCGGGACAGAGGATACATTCAGTACTTC	CASSIRNRDRGYIQYF
TRBJ2-7	TRBV6-5	TRBD2	few	TGTGCCAGCAGTTCTAGCGGGAGAATGGCCTACGAGCAGTACTTC	CASSSSGRMAYEQYF
TRBJ1-4	TRBV18	NA	NA	TGTGCCAGCTCAGCCGATCAGGGCTCTTCCAATGAAAAACTGTTTTTT	CASSADQGSSNEKLFF
TRBJ2-5	TRBV5-1	TRBD1	NA	TGCGCCAGCAGCCAACAGGGGTCCGGAGAGACCCAGTACTTC	CASSQQGSGETQYF
TRBJ1-2	TRBV5-6	TRBD1	NA	TGTGCCAGCAGCTTTGATGGGACAGTTTGGGGCTACACCTTC	CASSFDGTVWGYTF
TRBJ2-1	TRBV14	TRBD2	once	TGTGCCAGCAGCCAAGATTGGCTAGCGGGAGACAATGAGCAGTTCTTC	CASSQDWLAGDNEQFF
TRBJ2-7	TRBV13	NA	NA	TGTGCCAGCAGTAAAAGTGGGGAAAACGAGCAGTACTTC	CASSKSGENEQYF
TRBJ1-5	TRBV6-6	NA	NA	TGTGCCAGCAGTTCTGCAGGCCCCCAGCATTTT	CASSSAGPQHF
TRBJ2-3	TRBV2	NA	NA	TGTGCCAGCAGTGAAGACCCCCCGGCGGGAAGTCGAACAGATACGCAGTATTTT	CASSEDPPAGSRTDTQYF
TRBJ1-4	TRBV10-3	NA	NA	TGTGCCAGGAGGCCTAGCAGACCTAATGAAAAACTGTTTTTT	CARRPSRPNEKLFF
TRBJ1-1	TRBV6-5	NA	NA	TGTGCCAGCAGGTTCGGGGGAGTGAGGACTGAAGCTTTCTTT	CASRFGGVRTEAFF
TRBJ2-7	TRBV5-1	NA	NA	TGCGCCAGCAGCTCAGGGCCCCGCTACGAGCAGTACTTC	CASSSGPRYEQYF
TRBJ1-1	TRBV11-2	NA	NA	TGTGCCAGCAGCCCCCGGACAGAGATGAACACTGAAGCTTTCTTT	CASSPRTEMNTEAFF
TRBJ2-1	TRBV6-5	NA	NA	TGTGCCAGCAGTTACTCGCCCCTAGCGACCTACAATGAGCAGTTCTTC	CASSYSPLATYNEQFF
TRBJ2-5	TRBV7-9	NA	NA	TGTGCCAGCAGCTTGCAAGAGACCCAGTACTTC	CASSLQETQYF
TRBJ2-1	TRBV27	NA	many	TGTGCCATTAGGGCGGGCGGGCGGCATGAGCAGTTCTTC	CAIRAGGRHEQFF
TRBJ2-1	TRBV7-2	NA	NA	TGTGCCAGCAGCCTTAGCGGACCTGGGGGTGAGCAGTTCTTC	CASSLSGPGGEQFF
TRBJ2-3	TRBV9	NA	few	TGTGCCAGCAGCGCCGGTAGCGGTCCAGATACGCAGTATTTT	CASSAGSGPDTQYF
TRBJ2-7	TRBV18	TRBD2	NA	TGTGCCAGCTCACCACGATCGACTAGCGTCCACGAGCAGTACTTC	CASSPRSTSVHEQYF
TRBJ2-1	TRBV28	NA	NA	TGTGCCAGCAAGAGGGGAACGTCCTACAATGAGCAGTTCTTC	CASKRGTSYNEQFF
TRBJ1-1	TRBV30	NA	NA	TGTGCCAGCCAAAGGAACACTGAAGCTTTCTTT	CASQRNTEAFF
TRBJ1-2	TRBV2	TRBD1	once	TGTGCCAGCAGTGAGTCTCTTGGACAGGGTCGCTATGGCTACACCTTC	CASSESLGQGRYGYTF
TRBJ1-5	TRBV19	TRBD1	NA	TGTGCCAGTAGTACCCGGACAGGGGACCTCCTAAGTAATCAGCCCCAGCATTTT	CASSTRTGDLLSNQPQHF
TRBJ1-2	TRBV25-1	TRBD1	NA	TGTGCCAGCAGTGAATCAAGGACAGGGAACTATGGCTACACCTTC	CASSESRTGNYGYTF
TRBJ2-7	TRBV7-3	NA	NA	TGTGCCAGCAGCGTTACCGGGCATGGACCTTACGAGCAGTACTTC	CASSVTGHGPYEQYF
TRBJ2-3	TRBV7-9	TRBD1	NA	TGTGCCAGCAGCTCCCGGACAGGTCAAGATACGCAGTATTTT	CASSSRTGQDTQYF
TRBJ1-5	TRBV9	NA	NA	TGTGCCAGCAGCGGCGGCCCGGGGGGCGAAAATCAGCCCCAGCATTTT	CASSGGPGGENQPQHF
TRBJ2-6	TRBV11-1	NA	NA	TGTGCCAGCAGCATAGAGAGATCCGGCGTCCTGACTTTC	CASSIERSGVLTF
TRBJ2-7	TRBV7-9	TRBD2	few	TGTGCCAGCAGCGCTCCGGGACTAGCGGCATACGAGCAGTACTTC	CASSAPGLAAYEQYF
TRBJ2-1	TRBV12-5	NA	once	TGTGCTAGGATGAACAATGAGCAGTTCTTC	CARMNNEQFF
TRBJ2-5	TRBV5-1	TRBD1	NA	TGCGCCAGCAGCTTGACAGGGGGCCAAGAGACCCAGTACTTC	CASSLTGGQETQYF
TRBJ1-2	TRBV27	NA	NA	TGTGCCAGCAGTGGTATTGGGGGGAATGGCTACACCTTC	CASSGIGGNGYTF
TRBJ2-2	TRBV5-6	NA	NA	TGTGCCAGCAGCAACCCATGGGGGCGCAGGGAGCTGTTTTTT	CASSNPWGRRELFF
TRBJ2-7	TRBV6-5	TRBD1	NA	TGTGCCAGCAGCCTGGGACAGACCTACGAGCAGTACTTC	CASSLGQTYEQYF
TRBJ2-1	TRBV10-3	TRBD2	once	TGTGCCATCACCGAGCGGCTAGCGGGTAAGACCTACAATGAGCAGTTCTTC	CAITERLAGKTYNEQFF
TRBJ2-7	TRBV27	TRBD2	NA	TGTGCCAGCAAGACTAGCGGATCGAACGAGCAGTACTTC	CASKTSGSNEQYF
TRBJ1-1	TRBV7-3	NA	NA	TGTGCCAGCAGCTTAACGGGGGCGCGGGGCACTGAAGCTTTCTTT	CASSLTGARGTEAFF
TRBJ1-4	TRBV9	NA	NA	TGTGCCAGCAGCGCCACCAGCGACATTTTAGCTAATGAAAAACTGTTTTTT	CASSATSDILANEKLFF